The rows below give T cell receptor beta chains drawn from one sample of a study of cytomegalovirus exposure and HLA in healthy donors. Generated by immunoSEQ multiplex PCR, the TCRdb table keeps only in-frame clones and is missing some. The data contain roughly 200,000 clones, roughly 90% of them singletons. Sequenced sample: PBMCs. The receptors here all came from a woman aged 30 to 39 in good health and CMV-seronegative. CDR3s include the opening cysteine and the closing phenylalanine or tryptophan. A D gene is named only where the DNA matches it firmly. Rows may omit the clone size; those that give it use once, few, many or a size class.

clone_size j_call d_call v_call cdr3_nt cdr3_aa
NA TRBJ2-1 NA TRBV6-1 TGTGCCAGCAGTGACCCCCGGCTGGGGCGCTCCTACAATGAGCAGTTCTTC CASSDPRLGRSYNEQFF
once TRBJ2-7 TRBD1 TRBV9 TGTGCCAGCAGCGCGGCAGGGGGCTTCCACGAGCAGTACTTC CASSAAGGFHEQYF
NA TRBJ1-2 NA TRBV6-1 TGTGCCAGCGGAGGGATTCCAGCTTACACCTTC CASGGIPAYTF
few TRBJ1-1 NA TRBV5-6 TGTGCCAGCAGCTTGCCAAACACTGAAGCTTTCTTT CASSLPNTEAFF
NA TRBJ2-2 NA TRBV7-6 TGTGCCAGCAGCCCCCAGAACACCGGGGAGCTGTTTTTT CASSPQNTGELFF
NA TRBJ2-7 TRBD2 TRBV2 TGTGCCAGCAGAGGCCCTCTAGCGGGGACATACGAGCAGTACTTC CASRGPLAGTYEQYF
NA TRBJ2-7 NA TRBV9 TGTGCCAGCAGCCTTGGACTTGGGTACGAGCAGTACTTC CASSLGLGYEQYF
NA TRBJ2-2 NA TRBV28 TGTGCCAGCAGCTCCCGACTTAACACCGGGGAGCTGTTTTTT CASSSRLNTGELFF
NA TRBJ2-7 NA TRBV7-9 TGTGCCAGCAGCACAGGGTTCTACGAGCAGTACTTC CASSTGFYEQYF
NA TRBJ2-7 TRBD1 TRBV6-1 TGTGCCAGCAGTGCACAGGGGACCAACTCCTACGAGCAGTACTTC CASSAQGTNSYEQYF
NA TRBJ1-1 TRBD1 TRBV7-9 TGTGCCAGCAGCCACCCACAGGGGATGTTTGAAGCTTTCTTT CASSHPQGMFEAFF
NA TRBJ2-7 NA TRBV4-1 TGCGCCAGCAGCCAAGCAATAGTCGCCACCTACGAGCAGTACTTC CASSQAIVATYEQYF
NA TRBJ2-7 TRBD2 TRBV6-1 TGTGCCAGCACCTCATTTAGCGGGGGGCCAGGCGAGCAGTACTTC CASTSFSGGPGEQYF
NA TRBJ2-7 NA TRBV6-1 TGTGCCAGCAGGGCAGACAGCTACGAGCAGTACTTC CASRADSYEQYF
once TRBJ1-3 NA TRBV7-2 TGTGCCAGCAGCTTCAGGGTAGGGACTGGAAACACCATATATTTT CASSFRVGTGNTIYF
NA TRBJ2-7 TRBD2 TRBV7-8 TGTGCCAGCAGCCATGGACTAGCGGGGAATTACGAGCAGTACTTC CASSHGLAGNYEQYF
NA TRBJ2-5 TRBD1 TRBV19 TGTGCCAGTAGTAACCCAGGGGGTCAAGAGACCCAGTACTTC CASSNPGGQETQYF
NA TRBJ2-1 TRBD2 TRBV6-6 TGTGCCAGCAGTCGAAGGACTAGCGGGACTTACAATGAGCAGTTCTTC CASSRRTSGTYNEQFF
NA TRBJ2-2 NA TRBV30 TGTGCCTGGCAAGGGGATAACACCGGGGAGCTGTTTTTT CAWQGDNTGELFF
few TRBJ2-7 NA TRBV7-9 TGTGCCAGCAGCTTAGGAACATACGACGAGCAGTACTTC CASSLGTYDEQYF
NA TRBJ2-6 NA TRBV5-6 TGTGCCAGCAGCTTAACAGGGGCCAACGTCCTGACTTTC CASSLTGANVLTF
NA TRBJ2-1 NA TRBV10-3 TGTGCCATCGTAAGTAGCTCCTACAATGAGCAGTTCTTC CAIVSSSYNEQFF
NA TRBJ2-2 NA TRBV7-2 TGTGCCAGCAGCTTGTCTGGGGAGCTGTTTTTT CASSLSGELFF
once TRBJ1-1 NA TRBV6-6 TGTGCCAGCACCTATACCCCCGGGAACACTGAAGCTTTCTTT CASTYTPGNTEAFF
NA TRBJ2-3 NA TRBV9 TGTGCCAGCAGCCCTTTGTCGGGAGTAGGCACAGATACGCAGTATTTT CASSPLSGVGTDTQYF
NA TRBJ2-6 NA TRBV5-4 TGTGCCAGCAGAGATAGAACCTCTGGGGCCAACGTCCTGACTTTC CASRDRTSGANVLTF
NA TRBJ2-7 NA TRBV28 TGTGCCAGCAGTTTACGCCTAGGACAGTTCGAGCAGTACTTC CASSLRLGQFEQYF
few TRBJ2-7 TRBD1 TRBV7-9 TGTGCCAGCAGCCCAACGGGACAGGGCCGGAACGAGCAGTACTTC CASSPTGQGRNEQYF
NA TRBJ2-5 TRBD2 TRBV5-1 TGCGCCAGCAGCCCCCAGTATGGTAGCGGGGTGGAGACCCAGTACTTC CASSPQYGSGVETQYF
NA TRBJ2-1 TRBD2 TRBV2 TGTGCCAGCGCGGTGAGCGGGGGTTATGAGCAGTTCTTC CASAVSGGYEQFF
NA TRBJ2-3 TRBD1 TRBV18 TGTGCCAGCTCACCAAGTGCCAGGACAGGGAGGACAGATACGCAGTATTTT CASSPSARTGRTDTQYF
once TRBJ1-2 TRBD1 TRBV5-1 TGCGCCAGCAGCTTGGAGGGACAGGGCCTTGGCTACACCTTC CASSLEGQGLGYTF
once TRBJ2-2 NA TRBV28 TGTGCCAGCAGTCTCCCCACCGGGGAGCTGTTTTTT CASSLPTGELFF
NA TRBJ2-2 NA TRBV28 TGTGCCAGCAGGGAAACCGGGAGGAACACCGGGGAGCTGTTTTTT CASRETGRNTGELFF
NA TRBJ1-1 NA TRBV18 TGTGCCAGCTCACCAAGTGGGGGGTGGGCTGAAGCTTTCTTT CASSPSGGWAEAFF
NA TRBJ1-1 NA TRBV27 TGTGCCAGCAGTTTAATTGGGAGAGTTGGGACTGAAGCTTTCTTT CASSLIGRVGTEAFF
few TRBJ2-5 TRBD1 TRBV7-9 TGTGCCAGCAGCCGGTTGGGGCAGGGGGCAGAGACCCAGTACTTC CASSRLGQGAETQYF
NA TRBJ2-7 NA TRBV29-1 TGCAGCGTTCTCGGCGGGTTTGACGAGCAGTACTTC CSVLGGFDEQYF
few TRBJ2-5 NA TRBV4-1 TGCGCCAGCAGCCAAGATTTGGCGGGACAAGAGACCCAGTACTTC CASSQDLAGQETQYF
NA TRBJ2-7 NA TRBV10-1 TGCGCCAGCAGTGATGTCAGTTCCTACGAGCAGTACTTC CASSDVSSYEQYF
NA TRBJ2-5 TRBD2 TRBV6-1 TGTGCCAGCAGTGTAACGGGGAGCGGGGGGGCGGGAGAGACCCAGTACTTC CASSVTGSGGAGETQYF
NA TRBJ1-2 TRBD1 TRBV19 TGTGCCAGTAGCGACCGGGACAGGAAAATTTCTAACTATGGCTACACCTTC CASSDRDRKISNYGYTF
NA TRBJ2-1 NA TRBV5-1 TGCGCCAGCAGCTTGCAGGCGGGGAGTGCCTACAATGAGCAGTTCTTC CASSLQAGSAYNEQFF
NA TRBJ1-1 TRBD1 TRBV19 TGTGCCAGTAGTATAGTGGGACAGCAAAACACTGAAGCTTTCTTT CASSIVGQQNTEAFF
NA TRBJ2-3 NA TRBV7-9 TGTGCCAGCAGCCAAACTACAGATACGCAGTATTTT CASSQTTDTQYF
few TRBJ1-5 TRBD1 TRBV10-1 TGCGCCAGCAGCCCCGGGACAGGGGACAGGAAGCCCCAGCATTTT CASSPGTGDRKPQHF
NA TRBJ1-1 NA TRBV4-1 TGCGCCAGCAGCCAAGTGATAGGGGCTGAAGCTTTCTTT CASSQVIGAEAFF
NA TRBJ2-3 TRBD2 TRBV11-2 TGTGCCAGCAGCTTAGATCTAGCGGGAGATAAAGATACGCAGTATTTT CASSLDLAGDKDTQYF
once TRBJ2-1 TRBD2 TRBV27 TGTGCCAGCAGTCCCTTAGTCGGACTAGCGGTCTACAATGAGCAGTTCTTC CASSPLVGLAVYNEQFF
NA TRBJ2-7 TRBD1 TRBV5-1 TGCGCCAGCAGCTTGGGGGACAGGGGTAACTACGAGCAGTACTTC CASSLGDRGNYEQYF